This entry is about one T cell receptor (beta chain). Authors' analysis steps: Using reference gene primer amplification, nucleated cell counts were estimated. The table came from immunoSEQ multiplex PCR; TCRdb's copy has only in-frame clones and leaves some out. V and J calls and clone size are given by that table; D and trimming were obtained from the DNA. This repertoire shows under 350,000 clones, around 78% found once; its top ten account for about 4.5%. These data come from a study of blood T cell repertoires in COVID-19. Study-wide context: Sites across the United States, Italy and Spain contributed samples from acute and convalescent COVID-19. The analysed material was cDNA or gDNA that came from T cells, B-cell-depleted T cells, or PBMCs.

The V gene end was trimmed by 0 bases and the J gene end by 9 bases; junction bases not matched to a gene: 16. Germline lookup yields CDR1 SGHTA and CDR2 FQGNSA. This CDR3 contains 18 residues. V gene TRBV7-2 combines with J gene TRBJ2-3; 9 bases align to TRBD2. This clonotype originated in a man aged 55 to 70 who had recovered from COVID-19. The sequenced sample was peripheral blood. The CDR3 reads CASSLAAGGPLGYGTQYF. The CDR3 DNA reads as TGTGCCAGCAGCTTAGCAGCGGGGGGCCCCTTAGGTTATGGGACGCAGTATTTT. Full variable domain (missing parts from reference TRBV7-2 and TRBJ2-3): GAGVSQSPSNKVTEKGKDVELRCDPISGHTALYWYRQSLGQGLEFLIYFQGNSAPDKSGLPSDRFSAERTGGSVSTLTIQRTQQEDSAVYLCASSLAAGGPLGYGTQYFGPGTRLTVL.